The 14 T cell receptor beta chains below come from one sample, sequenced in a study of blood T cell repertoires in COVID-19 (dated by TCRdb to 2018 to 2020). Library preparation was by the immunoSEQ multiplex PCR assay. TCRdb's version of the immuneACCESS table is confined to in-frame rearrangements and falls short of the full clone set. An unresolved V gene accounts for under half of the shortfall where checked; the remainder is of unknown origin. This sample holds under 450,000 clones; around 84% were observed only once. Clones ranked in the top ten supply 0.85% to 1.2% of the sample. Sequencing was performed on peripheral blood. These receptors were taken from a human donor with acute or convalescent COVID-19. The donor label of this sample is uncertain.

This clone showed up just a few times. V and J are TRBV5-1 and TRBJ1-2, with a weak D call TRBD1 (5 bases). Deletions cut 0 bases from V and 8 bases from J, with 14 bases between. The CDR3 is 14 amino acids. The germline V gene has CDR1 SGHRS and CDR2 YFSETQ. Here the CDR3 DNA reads TGCGCCAGCAGCTTGGGGCAGGGAAGTGGCGGCTACACCTTC. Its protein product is CASSLGQGSGGYTF.

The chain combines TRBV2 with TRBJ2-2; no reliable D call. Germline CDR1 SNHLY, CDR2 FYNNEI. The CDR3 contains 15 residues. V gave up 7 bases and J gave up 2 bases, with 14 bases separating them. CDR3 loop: CASKLERTNTGELFF. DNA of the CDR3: TGTGCCAGCAAGCTTGAGAGAACCAACACCGGGGAGCTGTTTTTT.

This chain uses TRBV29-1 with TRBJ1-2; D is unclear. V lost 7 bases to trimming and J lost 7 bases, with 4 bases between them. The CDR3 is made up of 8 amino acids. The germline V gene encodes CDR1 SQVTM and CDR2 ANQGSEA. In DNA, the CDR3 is TGCAGCGGCGGTGGCTACACCTTC. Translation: CSGGGYTF.

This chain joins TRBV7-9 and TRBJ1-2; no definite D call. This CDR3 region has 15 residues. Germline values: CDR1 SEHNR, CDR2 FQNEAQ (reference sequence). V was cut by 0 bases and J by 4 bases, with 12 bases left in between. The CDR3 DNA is TGTGCCAGCAGCTTAGCGACGGTGACTCTCTATGGCTACACCTTC. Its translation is CASSLATVTLYGYTF.

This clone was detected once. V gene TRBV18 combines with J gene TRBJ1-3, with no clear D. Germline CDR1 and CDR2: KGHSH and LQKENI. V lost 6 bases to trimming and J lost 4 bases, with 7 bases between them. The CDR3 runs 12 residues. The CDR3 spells CASSELGNTIYF. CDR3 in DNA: TGTGCCAGCTCTGAGCTCGGAAACACCATATATTTT.

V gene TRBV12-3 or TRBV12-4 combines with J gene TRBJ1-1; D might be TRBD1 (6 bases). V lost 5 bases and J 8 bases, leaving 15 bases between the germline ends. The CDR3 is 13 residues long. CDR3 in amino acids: CASSHRDIEEAFF. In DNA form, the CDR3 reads TGTGCCAGCAGTCATCGGGACATTGAGGAAGCTTTCTTT.

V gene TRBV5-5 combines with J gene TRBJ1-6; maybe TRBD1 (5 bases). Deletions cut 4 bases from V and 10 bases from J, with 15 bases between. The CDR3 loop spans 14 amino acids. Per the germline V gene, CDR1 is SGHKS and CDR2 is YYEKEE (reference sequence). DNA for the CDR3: TGTGCCAGCAGCCGCTCCGGGGGAGACTCACCCCTCCACTTT. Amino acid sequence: CASSRSGGDSPLHF.

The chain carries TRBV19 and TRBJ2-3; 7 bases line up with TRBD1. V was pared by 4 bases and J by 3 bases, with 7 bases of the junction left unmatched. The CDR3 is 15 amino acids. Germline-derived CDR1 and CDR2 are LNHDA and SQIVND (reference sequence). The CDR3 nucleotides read TGTGCCAGTAGTAGGTCAAGGGGGCGGACAGATACGCAGTATTTT. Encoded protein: CASSRSRGRTDTQYF.

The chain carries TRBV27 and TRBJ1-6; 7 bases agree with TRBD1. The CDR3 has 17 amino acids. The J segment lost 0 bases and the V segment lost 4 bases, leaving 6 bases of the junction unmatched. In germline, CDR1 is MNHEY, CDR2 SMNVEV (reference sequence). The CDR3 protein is CASSWTGRSSYNSPLHF. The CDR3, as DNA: TGTGCCAGCAGTTGGACAGGTCGTAGCTCCTATAATTCACCCCTCCACTTT.

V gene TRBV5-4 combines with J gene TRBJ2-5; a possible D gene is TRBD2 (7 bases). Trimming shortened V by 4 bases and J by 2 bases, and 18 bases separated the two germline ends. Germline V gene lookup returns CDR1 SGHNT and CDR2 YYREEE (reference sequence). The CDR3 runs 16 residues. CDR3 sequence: CASSQGRGGGQETQYF. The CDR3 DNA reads TGTGCCAGCAGCCAGGGGCGGGGCGGGGGACAAGAGACCCAGTACTTC.

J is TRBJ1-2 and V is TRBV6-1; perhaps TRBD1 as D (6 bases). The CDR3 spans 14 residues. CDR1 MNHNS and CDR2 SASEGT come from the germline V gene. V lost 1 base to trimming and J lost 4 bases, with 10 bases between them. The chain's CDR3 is CASSEVGGGYGYTF. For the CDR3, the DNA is TGTGCCAGCAGTGAAGTAGGGGGTGGCTATGGCTACACCTTC.

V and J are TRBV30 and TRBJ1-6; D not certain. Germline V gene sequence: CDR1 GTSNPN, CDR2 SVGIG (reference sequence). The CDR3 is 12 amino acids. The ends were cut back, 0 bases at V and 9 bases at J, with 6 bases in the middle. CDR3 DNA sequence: TGTGCCTGGAGTGTACGGGGTTCACCCCTCCACTTT. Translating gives CAWSVRGSPLHF. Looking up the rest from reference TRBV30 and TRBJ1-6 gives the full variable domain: SQTIHQWPATLVQPVGSPLSLECTVEGTSNPNLYWYRQAAGRGLQLLFYSVGIGQISSEVPQNLSASRPQDRQFILSSKKLLLSDSGFYLCAWSVRGSPLHFGNGTRLTVT.

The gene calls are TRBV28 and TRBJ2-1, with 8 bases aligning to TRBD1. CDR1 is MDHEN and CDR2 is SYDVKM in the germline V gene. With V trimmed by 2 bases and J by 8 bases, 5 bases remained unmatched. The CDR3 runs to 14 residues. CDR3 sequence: CASSLGQGRDEQFF. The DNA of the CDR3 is TGTGCCAGCAGTTTAGGACAGGGAAGAGATGAGCAGTTCTTC.

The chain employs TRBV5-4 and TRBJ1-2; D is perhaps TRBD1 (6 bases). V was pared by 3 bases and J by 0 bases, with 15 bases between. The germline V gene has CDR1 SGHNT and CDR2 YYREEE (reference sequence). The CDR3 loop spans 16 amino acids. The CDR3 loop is CASSSGQRRPNYGYTF. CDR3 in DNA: TGTGCCAGCAGCTCTGGACAGCGAAGACCTAACTATGGCTACACCTTC. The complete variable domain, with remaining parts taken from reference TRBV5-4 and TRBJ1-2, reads ETGVTQSPTHLIKTRGQQVTLRCSSQSGHNTVSWYQQALGQGPQFIFQYYREEENGRGNFPPRFSGLQFPNYSSELNVNALELDDSALYLCASSSGQRRPNYGYTFGSGTRLTVV.